One and the same sample provided the 7 T cell receptor beta chains below, sequenced in a study of blood T cell repertoires in COVID-19. The table came from immunoSEQ multiplex PCR; TCRdb's copy has only in-frame clones and leaves some out. This table has 180,000 or so clones, over 70% appearing once. What was sequenced was PBMCs or T cells enriched from blood (not recorded which). Every receptor here comes from a man between 50 and 59 years old who had recovered from COVID-19.

This chain connects TRBV7-9 to TRBJ2-3; 14 bases agree with TRBD2. Looked up from germline, CDR1 is SEHNR and CDR2 is FQNEAQ (reference sequence). This CDR3 spans 14 amino acids. V lost 7 bases and J lost 6; bases outside the gene matches: 3. As DNA, the CDR3 is TGTGCCAGCATGAGGACTAGCGGGGGGGATACGCAGTATTTT. Translated, it gives CASMRTSGGDTQYF.

V gene TRBV6-5 combines with J gene TRBJ1-6; 7 nucleotides agree with TRBD1. The trim removed 7 bases at V and 5 bases at J, leaving 5 bases unmatched. Germline CDR1 is MNHEY and CDR2 is SVGAGI. This CDR3 is built from 14 residues. Here the CDR3 reads CASTKGQNNSPLHF. DNA of the CDR3: TGTGCCAGCACAAAGGGACAGAATAATTCACCCCTCCACTTT.

A remark on this clone: Other DNA sequences in this specimen translate into the identical CDR3. The chain uses TRBV29-1 and TRBJ2-7; D is ambiguous. The CDR3 is 11 residues long. The V end lost 5 bases, the J end lost 3 bases, and 8 bases lay between the germline ends. Germline-derived CDR1 and CDR2 are SQVTM and ANQGSEA. CDR3 sequence reads: CSVFGGYEQYF. Here the CDR3 DNA reads TGCAGCGTTTTCGGCGGCTACGAGCAGTACTTC.

The CDR3 sequence: CASSGTSGGYNEQFF. The CDR3 DNA reads as TGTGCCAGCAGTGGGACTAGCGGGGGCTACAATGAGCAGTTCTTC. The V and J genes are TRBV2 and TRBJ2-1; 13 nucleotides match TRBD2. Germline-derived CDR1 and CDR2 are SNHLY and FYNNEI. The trim removed 4 bases at V and 3 bases at J, leaving 0 bases unmatched. There are 15 residues in the CDR3.

This chain uses TRBV28 with TRBJ1-5; 8 nucleotides align to TRBD1. The CDR3 runs to 16 residues. Per the germline V gene, CDR1 is MDHEN and CDR2 is SYDVKM. Trimming took 3 bases from V and 0 from J; bases not matched to a gene: 4. The CDR3 DNA reads TGTGCCAGCAGTTTGACAGGGGATCCTAGCAATCAGCCCCAGCATTTT. Residues: CASSLTGDPSNQPQHF.

J is TRBJ1-4 and V is TRBV9; possibly TRBD1 for D (5 bases). The CDR3 loop spans 13 amino acids. V gave up 4 bases and J gave up 8 bases, with 12 bases separating them. Germline CDR1 and CDR2: SGDLS and YYNGEE. DNA for the CDR3: TGTGCCAGCAGCCTCGAGGAGGGGGAAAAACTGTTTTTT. Amino acids: CASSLEEGEKLFF.

V is TRBV11-2 and J is TRBJ2-7; D uncertain. The germline gives CDR1 SGHAT, CDR2 FQNNGV. Between the trimmed V and J ends, which lost 5 bases and 2 bases, there was a span of 19 bases. CDR3 length: 16 amino acids. This chain's CDR3 is CASSHHASFTPYEQYF. CDR3 nucleotides: TGTGCCAGCAGCCACCATGCCAGTTTCACCCCCTACGAGCAGTACTTC.